Following are 3 T cell receptor beta chains from one sample sequenced in a study of identical twins. TCRdb reanalysed the 5' RACE reads using MiXCR and keeps one entry per CDR3 protein. This table has some 320,000 distinct CDR3 sequences, roughly an eighth appearing once. This same sample was also part of a study on yellow fever vaccine responses in identical twins.

Sequenced material: CD8+ T cells sorted from blood. The origin of the receptors is a woman under 30 in good health.

This chain uses TRBV20-1 with TRBJ2-1, with D possibly called TRBD1 or TRBD2 (5 bases each). V was clipped by 3 bases and J by 8 bases, with 11 bases between them. Germline CDR1 is DFQATT and CDR2 is SNEGSKA (reference sequence). The CDR3 has 12 amino acids. The CDR3 coding sequence is TGCAGTGCTAGTGTGCAGGGAGATGAGCAGTTCTTC. Encoded protein: CSASVQGDEQFF.

This clonotype was found a few times. The V and J genes are TRBV28 and TRBJ1-3; D is undetermined. This CDR3 has 12 residues. Between the trimmed V and J ends, which lost 6 bases and 4 bases, there was a span of 7 bases. Germline-derived CDR1 and CDR2 are MDHEN and SYDVKM. DNA for the CDR3: TGTGCCAGCAGCGAAACAGGAAACACCATATATTTT. This encodes CASSETGNTIYF.

This clonotype was seen a handful of times. V and J are TRBV6-1 and TRBJ2-3; maybe TRBD2 (6 bases). Germline V CDR1 and CDR2: MNHNS, SASEGT. Trimming left V 7 bases short and J 0 bases short, with 11 bases between. The length of the CDR3 is 14 residues. The CDR3 region is CASMRGHSTDTQYF. CDR3 in DNA: TGTGCCAGCATGCGGGGCCATAGCACAGATACGCAGTATTTT.